This T cell receptor (beta chain) was identified during a study of blood T cell repertoires in COVID-19. Turning to the study itself: Samples of COVID-19 (acute and convalescent) were obtained from the United States, Italy and Spain. PBMCs, B-cell-depleted T cells, or T cells provided the cDNA or gDNA that made up the material.

V gave up 0 bases and J gave up 1 base, with 12 bases separating them. Per germline, CDR1 MGHRA and CDR2 YSYEKL. CDR3 length equals 16 residues. Seattle patients were enrolled while actively infected and followed longitudinally. Authors' methods: Cell counts per sample came from amplifying reference gene primers. Sequencing used immunoSEQ multiplex PCR; TCRdb keeps in-frame clones, though not all of them. V and J calls plus clone size are reproduced from that table; the DNA served to infer D and trimming. The sample contains 390,000 or so clones, roughly 90% of which appear only once. This chain connects TRBV4-1 to TRBJ2-5; TRBD1 is a possible D gene (5 bases). The sequence derives from a woman under 40 with COVID-19, enrolled during active disease. Sequencing used peripheral blood. The CDR3 nucleotides are TGCGCCAGCAGCCAAGACCCGAGACAGTTCCAAGAGACCCAGTACTTC. Translated: CASSQDPRQFQETQYF.